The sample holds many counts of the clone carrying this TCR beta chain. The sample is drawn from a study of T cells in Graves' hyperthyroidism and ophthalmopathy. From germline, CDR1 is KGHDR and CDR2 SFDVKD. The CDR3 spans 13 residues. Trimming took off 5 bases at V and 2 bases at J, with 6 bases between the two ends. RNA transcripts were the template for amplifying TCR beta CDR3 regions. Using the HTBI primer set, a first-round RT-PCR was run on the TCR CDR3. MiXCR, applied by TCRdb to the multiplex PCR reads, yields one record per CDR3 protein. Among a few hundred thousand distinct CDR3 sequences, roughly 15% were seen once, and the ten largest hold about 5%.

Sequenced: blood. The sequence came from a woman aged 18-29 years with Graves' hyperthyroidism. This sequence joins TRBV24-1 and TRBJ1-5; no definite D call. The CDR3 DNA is TGTGCCACCAGTGTGGACGGCAATCAGCCCCAGCATTTT. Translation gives CATSVDGNQPQHF.